A selection of T cell receptor beta chains follows, all from one sample in a study of OX40 agonist ivuxolimab in advanced cancers. The protocol was immunoSEQ multiplex PCR, while the TCRdb copy is restricted to in-frame clones and leaves out a portion. The data show about 46,000 clones, roughly 90% seen once. The starting material was CD4+ or CD8+ T cells sorted from blood, obtained in a trial of the OX40 agonist ivuxolimab. The receptors were gathered from an adult with an advanced solid tumor such as melanoma, head and neck, liver or kidney cancer. CDR3s include the opening cysteine and the closing phenylalanine or tryptophan. Clone size is not always given. Where it is, it says once, few, many or a class for expanded clones.

j_call v_call clone_size cdr3_aa
TRBJ2-3 TRBV27 once CASSSRQAGSDTQYF
TRBJ2-7 TRBV4-3 . CASSQDRTSGFYEQYF
TRBJ1-4 TRBV5-1 . CASSALTMGQDLEKLFF
TRBJ2-2 TRBV27 . CASSLDGNTGELFF
TRBJ1-2 TRBV6-6 . CASSYSITGEGYTF
TRBJ2-5 TRBV9 . CASSVSGVQETQYF
TRBJ2-3 TRBV5-1 . CASSLYGGGPTDTQYF
TRBJ2-1 TRBV19 . CASSILGGGRNEQFF
TRBJ1-2 TRBV10-3 . CAISEVGVGLGYTF
TRBJ2-7 TRBV5-4 few CASSTETYEQYF
TRBJ1-1 TRBV2 once CAVQGIMNTEAFF
TRBJ1-6 TRBV6-4 . CASSQGDSNSPLHF
TRBJ2-7 TRBV27 once CASSLLTSGPLEQYF
TRBJ1-4 TRBV1 . CTSSQVGQVNEKLFF
TRBJ2-7 TRBV29-1 once CSVETSGSYEQYF
TRBJ2-5 TRBV4-1 once CASSLPSPETQYF
TRBJ1-1 TRBV5-8 once CASSRSPNTEAFF
TRBJ2-3 TRBV5-3 . CARSLIPDGVGTDTQYF
TRBJ1-5 TRBV7-6 . CASSLGVSGPAGQPQHF
TRBJ1-2 TRBV1 . CTSSQGVIGYGYTF
TRBJ2-1 TRBV6-1 . CASLGGYSYNEQFF
TRBJ1-3 TRBV7-6 . CASSSQLNTIYF
TRBJ2-1 TRBV7-9 . CASSHTRDSMGYEQFF
TRBJ2-7 TRBV5-4 . CASSPQSWLTSGSYEQYF
TRBJ1-2 TRBV13 . CASSTVTGGAFNGYTF
TRBJ1-1 TRBV10-2 . CASSRHSYITSPMNTEAFF
TRBJ2-2 TRBV6-4 . CASSDSRDRGDTGELFF
TRBJ1-5 TRBV27 . CASKLGQRPGQPQHF
TRBJ1-5 TRBV7-9 . CASSLGTGGSNQPQHF
TRBJ1-6 TRBV19 . CASSIWTGPDSPLHF
TRBJ2-1 TRBV28 . CASRTAREDNEQFF
TRBJ2-7 TRBV5-4 . CASSLRPGLVIHEQYF
TRBJ2-5 TRBV6-5 . CASSYSRTGKVETQYF
TRBJ1-1 TRBV7-9 . CASSSSGTLNTEAFF
TRBJ1-1 TRBV27 . CASSLSIQMNTEAFF
TRBJ2-5 TRBV4-3 . CASSQDGAGGETQYF
TRBJ1-5 TRBV28 . CASSWGGNQPQHF
TRBJ2-1 TRBV4-2 . CASSPGGLAGEQFF
TRBJ2-7 TRBV19 . CASSIGVLHEQYF
TRBJ2-3 TRBV4-2 . CASSPSLVRQRDVVTDTQYF
TRBJ1-1 TRBV5-1 . CASSSPGGEASAFF
TRBJ2-7 TRBV7-6 . CASSLAVGVLDLKYEQYF
TRBJ1-5 TRBV30 . CAWSVQGKQPQHF
TRBJ2-2 TRBV7-2 once CASSSPGDPRDTGELFF
TRBJ2-1 TRBV27 . CASSQTGGNEQFF
TRBJ1-5 TRBV15 once CATSSAQQPQHF
TRBJ1-6 TRBV6-6 . CASTHDRVGNSPLHF
TRBJ2-2 TRBV27 once CASSLFPGLVVRTGELFF
TRBJ1-2 TRBV28 . CASSTGTGSDYGYTF
TRBJ1-6 TRBV5-1 . CASSPGQDNSPLHF
TRBJ1-5 TRBV4-1 . CASSQGSQPQHF
TRBJ1-5 TRBV19 . CASSPRTIWGNQPQHF
TRBJ2-7 TRBV5-6 . CASSFRQGWSSYEQYF
TRBJ2-7 TRBV30 . CACKLGTEGTSGSLGLNSYEQYF
TRBJ2-7 TRBV4-3 . CASSQDLNRLSSHEQYF
TRBJ2-7 TRBV19 . CARSPGSAGTYEQYF
TRBJ1-5 TRBV9 . CASSGGPYSNQPQHF
TRBJ2-3 TRBV7-8 . CASSSWTEETDTQYF